These T cell receptor beta chains were read from a single sample in a study of control samples from healthy donors and cancer patients. Clones were read by immunoSEQ multiplex PCR, and TCRdb kept only the in-frame ones, dropping some. The sample includes some 76,000 clones, about nine tenths seen only once; the top ten take approximately 9.8%. The sample taken for sequencing was PBMCs. These TCRs come from a woman aged 50 to 65 with colorectal cancer. The CDR3 runs from the conserved cysteine through the conserved F or W. Fields, in order: V gene, J gene, CDR3 protein.

TRBV14	TRBJ1-2	CASSRDTNDYGYTF
TRBV5-1	TRBJ1-2	CASSLNRDRRASYTF
TRBV7-3	TRBJ2-1	CASSLGTDNEQFF
TRBV7-3	TRBJ2-1	CASSPSGGPYNEQFF
TRBV7-9	TRBJ1-3	CASSSFTESSGNTIYF
TRBV2	TRBJ1-1	CASSEWGSMMNTEAFF
TRBV15	TRBJ2-3	CATSRDLTDTQYF
TRBV6-6	TRBJ2-3	CASSYSGGGTDTQYF
TRBV15	TRBJ2-1	CATSRDSNEQFF
TRBV24-1	TRBJ1-1	CATRPRDTNTEAFF
TRBV6-2/TRBV6-3	TRBJ1-3	CASSYSRNRDRAGNTIYF
TRBV7-9	TRBJ1-1	CASSRDIETEAFF